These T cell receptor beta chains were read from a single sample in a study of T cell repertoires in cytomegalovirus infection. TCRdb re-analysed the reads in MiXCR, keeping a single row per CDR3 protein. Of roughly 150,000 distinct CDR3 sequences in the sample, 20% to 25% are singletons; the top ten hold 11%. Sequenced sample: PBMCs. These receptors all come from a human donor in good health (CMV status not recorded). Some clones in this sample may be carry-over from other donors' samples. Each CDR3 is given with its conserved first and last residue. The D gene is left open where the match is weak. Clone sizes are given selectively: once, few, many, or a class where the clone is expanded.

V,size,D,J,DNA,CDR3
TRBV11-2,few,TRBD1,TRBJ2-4,TGTGCCAGCAGCGGCCGACAGGGGAGTGTAACCAAAAACATTCAGTACTTC,CASSGRQGSVTKNIQYF
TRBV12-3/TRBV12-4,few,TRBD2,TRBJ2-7,TGTGCCAGCAGAACACAAGCGGGAGGGCCTAACGAGCAGTACTTC,CASRTQAGGPNEQYF
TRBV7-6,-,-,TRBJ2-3,TGTGCCAGCAGCTCCTGGCCCAGTTCTAGCACAGATACGCAGTATTTT,CASSSWPSSSTDTQYF
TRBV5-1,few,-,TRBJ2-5,TGCGCCAGCAGCTTGTTACCGGGACAACAAGAGACCCAGTACTTC,CASSLLPGQQETQYF
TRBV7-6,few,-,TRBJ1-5,TGTGCCAGCAGCTTAGGTCCCAGGACAGCAAGCAATCAGCCCCAGCATTTT,CASSLGPRTASNQPQHF
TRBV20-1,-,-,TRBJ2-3,TGCAGTGCTAGGGTAACAGGGTTCCGCACAGATATGCAGTATTTT,CSARVTGFRTDMQYF
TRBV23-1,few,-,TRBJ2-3,TGCGCCAGCAGTTATCGAGACGGCGGCACAGATACGCAGTATTTT,CASSYRDGGTDTQYF
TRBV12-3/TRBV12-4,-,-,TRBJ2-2,TGTGCCAGCAGTTTAGCGCGGGCTACCGGGGAGCTGTTTTTT,CASSLARATGELFF
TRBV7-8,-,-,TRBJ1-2,TGTGCCAGCAGCTTCCTAGGCAGGGAGGACTATGGCTACACCTTC,CASSFLGREDYGYTF
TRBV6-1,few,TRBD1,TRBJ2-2,TGTGCCAGCAGTGAAGGACAGGGGAGCACCGGGGAGCTGTTTTTT,CASSEGQGSTGELFF
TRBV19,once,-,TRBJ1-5,TGTGCCAGTAGTATTGGTAGGGATCAGCCCCAGCATTTT,CASSIGRDQPQHF
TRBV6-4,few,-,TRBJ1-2,TGTGCCAGCATGGGCCCTCGGGGCTACACCTTC,CASMGPRGYTF
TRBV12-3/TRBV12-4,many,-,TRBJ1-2,TGTGAGGGGTCTAACTATGGCTACACCTTC,CEGSNYGYTF
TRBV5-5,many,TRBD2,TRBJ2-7,TGTGCCAGCAGCCGGACTAGCGGGAGCTCCTACGAGCAGTACTTC,CASSRTSGSSYEQYF
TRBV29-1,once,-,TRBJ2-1,TGCAGCGTTGAAGCCGCGGACTACAATGAGCAGTTCTTC,CSVEAADYNEQFF
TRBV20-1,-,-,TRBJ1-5,TGCAGTGCTCCGGGACCTGACCCTTATAGCAATCAGCCCCAGCATTTT,CSAPGPDPYSNQPQHF
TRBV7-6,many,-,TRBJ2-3,TGTGCCAGCAGCTTAGTGGTCAGTGGAGGAACCACAGATACGCAGTATTTT,CASSLVVSGGTTDTQYF
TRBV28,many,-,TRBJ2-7,TGTGCCAGCAGTCCCACGAGGGGGTCGGGCGAGCAGTACTTC,CASSPTRGSGEQYF
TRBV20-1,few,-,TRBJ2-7,TGCAGTGCTAGAGTCCCCGGGAACCTCTACGAGCAGTACTTC,CSARVPGNLYEQYF
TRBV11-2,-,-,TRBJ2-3,TGTGCCAGCAGCCTAACATTAGATACGCAGTATTTT,CASSLTLDTQYF
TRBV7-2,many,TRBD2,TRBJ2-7,TGTGCCAGCAGCTTAGCTTTTGGACTAGCGGGCCCCAGTAAGCAGTACTTC,CASSLAFGLAGPSKQYF
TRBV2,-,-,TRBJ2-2,TGTGCCAGCAGTGAGAGGAGGTGGAACACCGGGGAGCTGTTTTTT,CASSERRWNTGELFF
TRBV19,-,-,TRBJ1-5,TGTGCCAGTAGTATTCAGGGACAGCCCCAGCATTTT,CASSIQGQPQHF
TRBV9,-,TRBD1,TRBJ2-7,TGTGCCAGCAGCGTAGAAGGGACAGGGTTGGGGGAGCAGTACTTC,CASSVEGTGLGEQYF
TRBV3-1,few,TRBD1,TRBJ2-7,TGTGCCAGCAGCCAGGGAACAGGGGGCCTCTCCTACGAGCAGTACTTC,CASSQGTGGLSYEQYF
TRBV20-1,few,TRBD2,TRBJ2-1,TGCAGTGCTTTAGGACTAGCAGCCAATGAGCAGTTCTTC,CSALGLAANEQFF
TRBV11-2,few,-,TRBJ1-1,TGTGCCAGCACCCAGACAGTCCTGAACACTGAAGCTTTCTTT,CASTQTVLNTEAFF
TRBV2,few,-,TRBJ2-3,TGTGCCAGCGGGGGGCAGCGGCATAAAAGCACAGATACGCAGTATTTT,CASGGQRHKSTDTQYF
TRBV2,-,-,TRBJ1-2,TGTGCCAGCAGACTCGGCCCGACCGCTGGCTACACCTTC,CASRLGPTAGYTF
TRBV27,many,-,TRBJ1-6,TGTGCCAGCAGTTTGGTCAAACCGTTGGTCTCACCCCTCCACTTT,CASSLVKPLVSPLHF
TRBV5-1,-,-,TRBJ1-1,TGCGCCAGCAGCTTAGACTACCGGGACACTGAAGCTTTCTTT,CASSLDYRDTEAFF
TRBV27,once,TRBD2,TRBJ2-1,TGTGCCAGCAGTTCCGGGACTAGCGGCTCCTACAATGAGCAGTTCTTC,CASSSGTSGSYNEQFF
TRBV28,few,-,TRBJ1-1,TGTGCCAGCAGTTTAACGTCAGGGCTGAACACTGAAGCTTTCTTT,CASSLTSGLNTEAFF
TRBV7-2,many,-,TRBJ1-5,TGTGCCAGCAGCCCCTTAGGTCAGCCCCAGCATTTT,CASSPLGQPQHF
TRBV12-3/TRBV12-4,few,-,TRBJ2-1,TGTGCCAGCAGTTTCGCCACGGGCGGGGGCAACAATGAGCAGTTCTTC,CASSFATGGGNNEQFF
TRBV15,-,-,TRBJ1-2,TGTGCCACCAGCAGAGATGGCAAGGGTGGCTACACCTTC,CATSRDGKGGYTF
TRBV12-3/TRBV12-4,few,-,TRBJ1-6,TGTGCCAGCAGAACGGGACATAATTCACCCCTCCACTTT,CASRTGHNSPLHF
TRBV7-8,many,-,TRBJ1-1,TGTGCCAGCAGCCTCGACAGGAAGAACACTGAAGCTTTCTTT,CASSLDRKNTEAFF
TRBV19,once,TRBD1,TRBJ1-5,TGTGCCAGTAGACCGACAGGGAAAAATCAGCCCCAGCATTTT,CASRPTGKNQPQHF
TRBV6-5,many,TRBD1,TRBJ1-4,TGTGCCAGCAGTTCCGGACAGGGGCGGGAAAAACTGTTTTTT,CASSSGQGREKLFF
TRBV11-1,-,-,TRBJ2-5,TGTGCCAGCAGACCGGACAACCAAGAGACCCAGTACTTC,CASRPDNQETQYF
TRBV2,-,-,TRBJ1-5,TGTGCCAGCACTCCGGGAACCGAAGGGCCCCAGCATTTT,CASTPGTEGPQHF
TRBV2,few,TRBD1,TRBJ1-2,TGTGCCAGCAGTGAGGGACAGTTGGGCTTTGATGGCTACACCTTC,CASSEGQLGFDGYTF
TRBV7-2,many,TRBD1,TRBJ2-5,TGTGCCAGCAGCTCCGGGACAGGGGCAGAGACCCAGTACTTC,CASSSGTGAETQYF
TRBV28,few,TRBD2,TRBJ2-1,TGTGCCAGCAGACCGCCGGGACTAGCGGGCCGCGAGCAGTTCTTC,CASRPPGLAGREQFF
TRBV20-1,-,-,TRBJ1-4,TGCAGTGCTAGAGAAGGGGGACCTAGGGAAAAACTGTTTTTT,CSAREGGPREKLFF
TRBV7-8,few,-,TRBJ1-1,TGTGCCAGCAGCTCGATCGGGTTTAGGAACACTGAAGCTTTCTTT,CASSSIGFRNTEAFF
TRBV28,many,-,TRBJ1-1,TGTGCCAGCAGTTTTAGATCTGAAGCTTTCTTT,CASSFRSEAFF
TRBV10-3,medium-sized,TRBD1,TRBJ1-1,TGTGCCATCATCCGGGACAGGGCCGAGAACACTGAAGCTTTCTTT,CAIIRDRAENTEAFF
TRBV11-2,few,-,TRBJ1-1,TGTGCCAGCAGCGGGGTCGCCACTGAAGCTTTCTTT,CASSGVATEAFF
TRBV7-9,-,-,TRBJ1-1,TGTGCCAGCACCCCTCCGCCAGGGAGAGGCACTGAAGCTTTCTTT,CASTPPPGRGTEAFF
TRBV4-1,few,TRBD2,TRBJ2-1,TGCGCCAGCAGCCAAGTTGTTGGCGGGAGATCTAACAATGAGCAGTTCTTC,CASSQVVGGRSNNEQFF
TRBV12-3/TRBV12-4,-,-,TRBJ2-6,TGTGCCAGCAGTTTTACAGGGGCCAACGTCCTGACTTTC,CASSFTGANVLTF